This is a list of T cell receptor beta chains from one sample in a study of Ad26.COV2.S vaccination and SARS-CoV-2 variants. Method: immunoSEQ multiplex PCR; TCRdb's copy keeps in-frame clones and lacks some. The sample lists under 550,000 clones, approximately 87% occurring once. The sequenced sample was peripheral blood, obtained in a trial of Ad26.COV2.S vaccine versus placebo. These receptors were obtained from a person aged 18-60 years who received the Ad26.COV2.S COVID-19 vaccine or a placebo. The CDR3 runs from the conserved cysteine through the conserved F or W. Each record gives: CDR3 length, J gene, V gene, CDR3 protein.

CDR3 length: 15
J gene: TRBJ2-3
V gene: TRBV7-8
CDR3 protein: CASSGTETSTDTQYF

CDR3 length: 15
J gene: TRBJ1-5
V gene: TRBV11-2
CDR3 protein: CASSLDGGLNQPQHF

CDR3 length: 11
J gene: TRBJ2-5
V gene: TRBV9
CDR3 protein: CASGGQETQYF

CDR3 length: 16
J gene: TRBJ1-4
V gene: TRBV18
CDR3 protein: CASSPLPGATNEKLFF

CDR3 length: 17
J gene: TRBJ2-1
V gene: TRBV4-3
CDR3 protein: CASSQERGGASYNEQFF

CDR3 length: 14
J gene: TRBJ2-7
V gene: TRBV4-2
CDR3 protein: CASSLSGGAYEQYF

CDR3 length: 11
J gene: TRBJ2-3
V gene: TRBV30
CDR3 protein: CAWSHPPPKYF

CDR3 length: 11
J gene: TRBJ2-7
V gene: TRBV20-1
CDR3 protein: CSAEGDYEQYF

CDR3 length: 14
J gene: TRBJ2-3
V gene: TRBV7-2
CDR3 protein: CASSRSGVTDTQYF

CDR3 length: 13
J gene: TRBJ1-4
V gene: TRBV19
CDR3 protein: CASRRGPRDKLFF

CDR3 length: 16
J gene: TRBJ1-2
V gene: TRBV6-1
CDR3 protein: CASSEAADRGLGGYTF

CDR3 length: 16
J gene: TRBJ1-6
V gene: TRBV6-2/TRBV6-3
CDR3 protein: CASSYWSGRDNSPLHF

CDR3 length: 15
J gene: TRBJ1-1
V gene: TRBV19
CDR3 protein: CASWRTGTANTEAFF

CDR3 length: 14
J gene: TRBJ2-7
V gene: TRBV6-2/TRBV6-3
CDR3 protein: CASSFGHSIYEQYF

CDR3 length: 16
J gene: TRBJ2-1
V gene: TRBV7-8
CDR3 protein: CASSVLSGGSYNEQFF

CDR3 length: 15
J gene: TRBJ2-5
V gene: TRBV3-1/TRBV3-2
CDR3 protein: CASSLQVGVQETQYF

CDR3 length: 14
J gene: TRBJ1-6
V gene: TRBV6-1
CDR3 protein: CASSEAQDNSPLHF

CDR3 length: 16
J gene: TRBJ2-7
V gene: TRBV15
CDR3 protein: CATSRDLGGVLYEQYF

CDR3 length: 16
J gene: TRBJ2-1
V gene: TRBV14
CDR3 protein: CASSQARPDRGNEQFF

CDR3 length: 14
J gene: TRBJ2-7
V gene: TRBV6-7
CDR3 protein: CASSPRGGSYEQYF

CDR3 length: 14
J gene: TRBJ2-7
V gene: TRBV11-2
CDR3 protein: CASSLSGGAYEQYF

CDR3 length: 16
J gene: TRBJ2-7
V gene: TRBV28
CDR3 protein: CASSLTRAGGSYEQYF

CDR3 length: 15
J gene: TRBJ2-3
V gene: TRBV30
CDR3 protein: CAWSLDQPRPDTQYF

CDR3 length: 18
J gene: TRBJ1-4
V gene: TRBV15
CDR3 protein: CATSRLLRGTGGPEKLFF

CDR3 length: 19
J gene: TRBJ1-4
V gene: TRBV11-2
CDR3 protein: CASSLVGRSIPRTNEKLFF

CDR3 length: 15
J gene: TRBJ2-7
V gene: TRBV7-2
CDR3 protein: CASSPRRTSPYEQYF

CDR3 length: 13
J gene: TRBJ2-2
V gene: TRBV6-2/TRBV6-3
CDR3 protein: CASSSYDTGELFF

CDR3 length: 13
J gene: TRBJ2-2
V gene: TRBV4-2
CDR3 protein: CASSQGGYGELFF

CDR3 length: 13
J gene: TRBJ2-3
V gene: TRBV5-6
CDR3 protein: CASSIVWADTQYF

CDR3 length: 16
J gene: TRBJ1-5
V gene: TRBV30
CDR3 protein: CAWSVRAGRGNQPQHF

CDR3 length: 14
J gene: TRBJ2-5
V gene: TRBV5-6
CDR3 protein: CASSAGDNQETQYF

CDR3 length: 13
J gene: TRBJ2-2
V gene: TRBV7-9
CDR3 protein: CASIPGFTGELFF

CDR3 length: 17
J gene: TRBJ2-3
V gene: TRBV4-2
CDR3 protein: CASSQVARGARTDTQYF

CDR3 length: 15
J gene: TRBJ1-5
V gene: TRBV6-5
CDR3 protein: CASSPQTGAHQPQHF

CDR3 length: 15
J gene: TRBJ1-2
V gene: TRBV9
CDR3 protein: CASSVLTGGTDGYTF

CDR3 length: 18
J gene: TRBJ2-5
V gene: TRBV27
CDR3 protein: CASTYRRKSGDIAETQYF